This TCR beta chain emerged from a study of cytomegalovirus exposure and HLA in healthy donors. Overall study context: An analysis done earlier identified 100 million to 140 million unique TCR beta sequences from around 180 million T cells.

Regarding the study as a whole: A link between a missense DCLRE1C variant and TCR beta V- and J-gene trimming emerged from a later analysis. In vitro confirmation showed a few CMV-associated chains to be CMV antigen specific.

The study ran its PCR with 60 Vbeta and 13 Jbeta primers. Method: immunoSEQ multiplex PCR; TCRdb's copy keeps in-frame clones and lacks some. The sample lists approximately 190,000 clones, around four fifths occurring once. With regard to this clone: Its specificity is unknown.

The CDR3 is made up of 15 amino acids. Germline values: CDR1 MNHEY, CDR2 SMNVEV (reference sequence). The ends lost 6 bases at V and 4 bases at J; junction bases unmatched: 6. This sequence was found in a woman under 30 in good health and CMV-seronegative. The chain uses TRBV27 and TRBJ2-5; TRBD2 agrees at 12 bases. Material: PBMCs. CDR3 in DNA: TGTGCCAGCAGCCCTATGACTAGCGGGAGAGAGACCCAGTACTTC. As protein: CASSPMTSGRETQYF.